Following are 7 T cell receptor beta chains from one sample sequenced in a study of blood T cell repertoires in COVID-19. Profiled with immunoSEQ multiplex PCR; TCRdb holds only in-frame clones, not every one. Of about 46,000 clones in the sample, 75% to 90% were seen once. Sequencing was performed on peripheral blood. Source of these receptors: a human donor in a cohort sampled during active COVID-19.

J is TRBJ1-2 and V is TRBV7-2; D is unclear. The CDR3 covers 15 residues. Trimming removed 2 bases from V and 4 bases from J, with 14 bases in between. From germline, CDR1 is SGHTA and CDR2 FQGNSA. Here the CDR3 DNA reads TGTGCCAGCAGCTTAAGTTTCGGGGTTACCTATGGCTACACCTTC. Amino acid sequence: CASSLSFGVTYGYTF.

The rearrangement joins TRBV6-5 to TRBJ1-1, with a weak D call TRBD1 (6 bases). The CDR3 loop spans 14 amino acids. The germline gives CDR1 MNHEY, CDR2 SVGAGI. The V gene lost 6 bases and the J gene lost 2 bases, with 13 bases spanning the gap. CDR3 in amino acids: CASSQQGYNTEAFF. The DNA of the CDR3 is TGTGCCAGCAGCCAACAGGGTTACAACACTGAAGCTTTCTTT.

V usage is TRBV28 and J usage is TRBJ2-7; D not certain. V dropped 6 bases and J dropped 2 bases, with 14 bases sitting between them. CDR1 and CDR2 from the germline V gene are MDHEN and SYDVKM. CDR3 length: 14 residues. The CDR3 sequence: CASSPQRRTYEQYF. Written as DNA, the CDR3 is TGTGCCAGCAGCCCTCAACGGAGAACCTACGAGCAGTACTTC.

The chain uses TRBV2 and TRBJ2-6; D unresolved. V was cut by 2 bases and J by 1 base, with 6 bases left in between. Germline values: CDR1 SNHLY, CDR2 FYNNEI. This CDR3 is 15 amino acids long. The CDR3 DNA reads TGTGCCAGCAGTGAAATCGGGTCTGGGGCCAACGTCCTGACTTTC. Translation gives CASSEIGSGANVLTF.

V gene TRBV27 combines with J gene TRBJ1-2; D uncertain. The CDR3 covers 13 residues. Germline V gene data show CDR1 as MNHEY and CDR2 as SMNVEV (reference sequence). Trimming took off 8 bases at V and 1 base at J, with 11 bases between the two ends. The CDR3 sequence: CASSRRGNYGYTF. In nucleotides, the CDR3 is TGTGCCAGCTCTCGCAGAGGTAACTATGGCTACACCTTC.

The genes are TRBV7-6 and TRBJ1-1, with a possible D match to TRBD1 (5 bases). The CDR3 runs to 14 residues. Trimming took 5 bases from V and 4 from J, leaving 14 bases between them. Per the germline V gene, CDR1 is SGHVS and CDR2 is FNYEAQ. In DNA, the CDR3 is TGTGCCAGCAGCCCGCCAGGGTACGCCACTGAAGCTTTCTTT. Its translation is CASSPPGYATEAFF.

The J gene is TRBJ2-1, the V gene TRBV10-3; 14 positions agree with TRBD2. With V trimmed by 6 bases and J by 9 bases, 1 base remained unmatched. Germline-derived CDR1 and CDR2 are ENHRY and SYGVKD. The CDR3 runs to 13 residues. The CDR3 nucleotides read TGTGCCATCAGCGGACTAGCGGGGGGTGAGCAGTTCTTC. Translating gives CAISGLAGGEQFF.